This TCR beta chain was documented in a study of technical replicates of blood from a handful of donors. J gave up 4 bases and V 0 bases, and 5 bases lay outside the gene matches. Per germline, CDR1 MNHNY and CDR2 SVGAGI (reference sequence). This CDR3 is built from 16 residues. Some clones are missing from TCRdb's copy, which holds only in-frame ones; the method was immunoSEQ multiplex PCR. The sample records 65,000 to 90,000 clones, just under 95% being singletons. The sequencing input was T cells isolated from PBMCs. J is TRBJ2-5 and V is TRBV6-6, with 10 bases lining up with TRBD1. This sequence was found in a human donor in good health. CDR3: CASSYSRQGAPETQYF. The CDR3 DNA reads TGTGCCAGCAGTTACTCGAGACAGGGGGCCCCAGAGACCCAGTACTTC.